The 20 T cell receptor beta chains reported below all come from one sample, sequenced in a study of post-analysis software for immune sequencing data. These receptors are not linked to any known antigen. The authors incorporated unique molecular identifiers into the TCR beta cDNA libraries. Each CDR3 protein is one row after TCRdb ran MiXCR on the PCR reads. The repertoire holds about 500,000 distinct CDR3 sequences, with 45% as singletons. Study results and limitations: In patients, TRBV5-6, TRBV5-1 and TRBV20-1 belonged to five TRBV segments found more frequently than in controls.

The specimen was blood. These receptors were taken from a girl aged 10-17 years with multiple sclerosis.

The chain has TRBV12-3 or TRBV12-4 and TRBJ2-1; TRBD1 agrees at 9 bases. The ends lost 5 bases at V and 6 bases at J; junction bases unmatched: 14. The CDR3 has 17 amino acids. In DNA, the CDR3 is TGTGCCAGCAGTCACTGGGGGGGACAGGGTTTGTCCAATGAGCAGTTCTTC. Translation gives CASSHWGGQGLSNEQFF.

CDR3 in DNA: TGTGCCAGTAGTAAGAGTGGAGACACCGGGGAGCTGTTTTTT. It is translated as CASSKSGDTGELFF. The V gene is TRBV19, the J gene TRBJ2-2; D is undetermined. Germline V gene sequence: CDR1 LNHDA, CDR2 SQIVND (reference sequence). The CDR3 runs 14 residues. Between the trimmed V and J ends, which lost 4 bases and 3 bases, there was a span of 9 bases.

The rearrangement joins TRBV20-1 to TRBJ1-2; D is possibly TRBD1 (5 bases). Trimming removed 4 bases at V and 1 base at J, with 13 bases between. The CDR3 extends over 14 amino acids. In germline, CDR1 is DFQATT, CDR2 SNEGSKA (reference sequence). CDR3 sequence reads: CSAKSGLLNYGYTF. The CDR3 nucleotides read TGCAGTGCTAAATCAGGGTTACTTAACTATGGCTACACCTTC.

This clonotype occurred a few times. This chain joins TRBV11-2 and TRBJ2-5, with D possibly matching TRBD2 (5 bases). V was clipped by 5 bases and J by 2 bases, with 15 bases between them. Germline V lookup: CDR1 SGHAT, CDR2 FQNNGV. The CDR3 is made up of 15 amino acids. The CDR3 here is CASSPTGLPQETQYF. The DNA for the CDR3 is TGTGCCAGCAGCCCTACGGGGTTACCTCAAGAGACCCAGTACTTC.

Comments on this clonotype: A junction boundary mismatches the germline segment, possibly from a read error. CDR3 coding DNA: TGCGCCAGCCGCTTGATATCACTGAGTTACGAGCAGTACTTC. This gives the protein CASRLISLSYEQYF. The chain couples TRBV5-1 to TRBJ2-4, with no clear D. The last part of the DNA fits TRBJ2-7 better; the J call may be wrong. The CDR3 loop spans 14 amino acids. Germline V gene sequence: CDR1 SGHRS, CDR2 YFSETQ.

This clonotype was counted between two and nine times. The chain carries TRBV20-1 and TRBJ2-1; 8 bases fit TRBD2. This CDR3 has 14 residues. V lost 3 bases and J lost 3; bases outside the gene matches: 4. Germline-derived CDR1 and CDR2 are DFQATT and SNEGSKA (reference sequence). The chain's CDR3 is CSASTSGHYNEQFF. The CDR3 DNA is TGCAGTGCTAGTACTAGCGGCCACTACAATGAGCAGTTCTTC.

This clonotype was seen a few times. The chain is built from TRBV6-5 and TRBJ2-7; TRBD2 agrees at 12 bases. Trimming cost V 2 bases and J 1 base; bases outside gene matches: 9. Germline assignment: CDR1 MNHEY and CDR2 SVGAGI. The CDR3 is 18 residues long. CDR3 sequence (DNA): TGTGCCAGCAGTTACACGACTAGCGGGAGCTCAACTTCCTACGAGCAGTACTTC. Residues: CASSYTTSGSSTSYEQYF.

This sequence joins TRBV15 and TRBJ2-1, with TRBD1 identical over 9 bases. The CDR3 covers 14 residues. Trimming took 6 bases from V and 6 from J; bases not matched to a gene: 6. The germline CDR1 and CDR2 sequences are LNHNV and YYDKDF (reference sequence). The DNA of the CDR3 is TGTGCCACCAGACGGGACAGGGCGGCCAATGAGCAGTTCTTC. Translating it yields CATRRDRAANEQFF.

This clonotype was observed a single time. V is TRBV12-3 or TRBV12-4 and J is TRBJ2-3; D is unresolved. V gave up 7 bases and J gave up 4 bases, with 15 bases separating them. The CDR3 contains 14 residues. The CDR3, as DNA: TGTGCCAGCACCCCATGGGTGACGGCAGATACGCAGTATTTT. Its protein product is CASTPWVTADTQYF.

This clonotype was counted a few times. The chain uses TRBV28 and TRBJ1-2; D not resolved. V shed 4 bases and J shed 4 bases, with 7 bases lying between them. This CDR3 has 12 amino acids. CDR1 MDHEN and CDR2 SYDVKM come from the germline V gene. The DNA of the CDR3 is TGTGCCAGCAGTTCCGACACCTATGGCTACACCTTC. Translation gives CASSSDTYGYTF.

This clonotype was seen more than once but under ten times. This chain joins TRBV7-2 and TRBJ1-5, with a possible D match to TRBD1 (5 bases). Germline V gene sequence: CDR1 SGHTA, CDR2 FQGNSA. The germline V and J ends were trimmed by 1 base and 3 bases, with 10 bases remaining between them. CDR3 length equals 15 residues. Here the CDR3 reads CASSLEGQSNQPQHF. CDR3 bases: TGTGCCAGCAGCTTAGAGGGGCAGTCCAATCAGCCCCAGCATTTT.

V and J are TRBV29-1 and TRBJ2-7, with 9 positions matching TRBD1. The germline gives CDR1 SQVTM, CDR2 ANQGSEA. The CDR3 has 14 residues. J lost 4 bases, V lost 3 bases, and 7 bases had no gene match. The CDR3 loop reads CSVDGTGSLYEQYF. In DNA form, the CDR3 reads TGCAGCGTTGACGGGACAGGGTCCCTGTACGAGCAGTACTTC.

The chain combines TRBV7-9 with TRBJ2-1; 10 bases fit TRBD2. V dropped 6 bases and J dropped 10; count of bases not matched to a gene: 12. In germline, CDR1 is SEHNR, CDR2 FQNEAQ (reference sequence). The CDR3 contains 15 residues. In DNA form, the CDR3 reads TGTGCCAGCAGTCTAGGCGGACTAGCGGATAAGGAGCAGTTCTTC. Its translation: CASSLGGLADKEQFF.

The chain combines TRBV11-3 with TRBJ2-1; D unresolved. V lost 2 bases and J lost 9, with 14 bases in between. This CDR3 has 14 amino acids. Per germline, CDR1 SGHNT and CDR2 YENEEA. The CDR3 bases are TGTGCCAGCAGCTTAACCCCCGCACAGAGTGAGCAGTTCTTC. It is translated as CASSLTPAQSEQFF.

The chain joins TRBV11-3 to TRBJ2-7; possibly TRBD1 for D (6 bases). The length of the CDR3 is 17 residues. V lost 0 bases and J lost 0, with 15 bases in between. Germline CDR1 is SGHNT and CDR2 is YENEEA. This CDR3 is CASSLDLLGHSSYEQYV. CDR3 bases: TGTGCCAGCAGCTTAGATTTGTTGGGACACAGCTCCTACGAGCAGTACGTC.

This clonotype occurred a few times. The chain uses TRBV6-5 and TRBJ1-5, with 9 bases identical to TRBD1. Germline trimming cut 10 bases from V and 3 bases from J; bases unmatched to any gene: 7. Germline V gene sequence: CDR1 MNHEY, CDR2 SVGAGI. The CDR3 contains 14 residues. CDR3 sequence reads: CATRQGEPNQPQHF. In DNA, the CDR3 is TGTGCCACCCGACAGGGGGAACCCAATCAGCCCCAGCATTTT.

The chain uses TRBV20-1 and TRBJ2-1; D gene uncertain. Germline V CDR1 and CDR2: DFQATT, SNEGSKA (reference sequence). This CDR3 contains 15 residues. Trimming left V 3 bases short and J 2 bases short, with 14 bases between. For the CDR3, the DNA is TGCAGTGCTAGGCCCCCTTCCATACCCTACAATGAGCAGTTCTTC. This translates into CSARPPSIPYNEQFF.

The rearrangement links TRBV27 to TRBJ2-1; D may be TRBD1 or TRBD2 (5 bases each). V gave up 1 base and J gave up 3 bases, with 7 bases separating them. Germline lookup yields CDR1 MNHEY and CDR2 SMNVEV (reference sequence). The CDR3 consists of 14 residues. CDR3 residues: CASSLWGSYNEQFF. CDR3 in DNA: TGTGCCAGCAGTTTATGGGGGAGCTACAATGAGCAGTTCTTC.

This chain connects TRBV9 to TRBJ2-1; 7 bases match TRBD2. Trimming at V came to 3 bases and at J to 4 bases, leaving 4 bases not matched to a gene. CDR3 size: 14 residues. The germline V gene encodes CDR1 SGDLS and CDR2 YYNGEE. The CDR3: CASSGAGSYNEQFF. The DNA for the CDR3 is TGTGCCAGCAGCGGAGCGGGATCATACAATGAGCAGTTCTTC.

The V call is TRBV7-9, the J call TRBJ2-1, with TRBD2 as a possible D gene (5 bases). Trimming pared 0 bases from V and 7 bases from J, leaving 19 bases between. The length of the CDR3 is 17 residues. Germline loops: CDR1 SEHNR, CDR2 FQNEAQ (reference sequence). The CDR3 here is CASSLAAPFSPGNEQFF. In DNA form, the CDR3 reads TGTGCCAGCAGCTTAGCGGCCCCGTTCTCTCCGGGGAATGAGCAGTTCTTC.